These 19 T cell receptor beta chains were sequenced from one sample in a study of OX40 agonist ivuxolimab in advanced cancers. Profiling relied on immunoSEQ multiplex PCR, and the TCRdb table lists in-frame clones only, not all of them. The data show about 33,000 clones, about 74% seen once. The sequencing here drew on CD4+ or CD8+ T cells sorted from blood, taken in a trial of the OX40 agonist ivuxolimab. These receptors all stem from an adult with an advanced solid tumor such as melanoma, head and neck, liver or kidney cancer.

Comments on this clone: A much more abundant neighbour one base away suggests this may be a read error. Other DNA sequences in the sample encode the same CDR3. The chain recombines TRBV11-2 with TRBJ1-1, with a possible D match to TRBD1 (5 bases). Trimming left V 3 bases short and J 2 bases short, with 7 bases between. The germline V gene has CDR1 SGHAT and CDR2 FQNNGV. The CDR3 is 13 residues long. CDR3 in amino acids: CASSFQGNTEAFF. CDR3 sequence (DNA): TGTGCCAGCAGCTTTCAGGGAAACACTGAAGCTTTCTTT.

This sequence joins TRBV19 and TRBJ1-2; unclear D gene. Germline CDR1 reads LNHDA; CDR2 reads SQIVND (reference sequence). The germline V and J ends were trimmed by 1 base and 5 bases, with 8 bases remaining between them. This CDR3 contains 13 residues. The CDR3 spells CASSIANKYGYTF. The DNA for the CDR3 is TGTGCCAGTAGTATAGCTAACAAGTATGGCTACACCTTC.

CDR3 coding DNA: TGTGCCAGCCTCATTGTTGGGGGGAACACTGAAGCTTTCTTT. It is translated as CASLIVGGNTEAFF. The rearrangement uses TRBV6-5 and TRBJ1-1; weak D call: TRBD1 (5 bases). Trimming left V 8 bases short and J 1 base short, with 14 bases between. The CDR3 is 14 amino acids. Germline-derived CDR1 and CDR2 are MNHEY and SVGAGI.

The chain is built from TRBV11-2 and TRBJ2-3; D ambiguous. CDR1 and CDR2 from the germline V gene are SGHAT and FQNNGV. Trimming pared 1 base from V and 10 bases from J, leaving 18 bases between. CDR3 length: 15 amino acids. The CDR3 loop is CASSLVWHDPRPQYF. The DNA of the CDR3 is TGTGCCAGCAGCTTAGTTTGGCACGACCCCCGACCGCAGTATTTT.

This clone came up a few times. Other DNA sequences in the sample encode the same CDR3. The CDR3 loop reads CSAGTGYNYGYTF. The CDR3 nucleotides are TGCAGCGCCGGCACGGGCTATAACTATGGCTACACCTTC. J is TRBJ1-2 and V is TRBV29-1; D is ambiguous. The CDR3 sequence is 13 residues long. The germline gives CDR1 SQVTM, CDR2 ANQGSEA. With 7 bases removed from V and 1 base from J, the gap between germline ends came to 13 bases.

This clone was seen only once. CDR3 DNA: TGTGCCAGCAGCGCTTCGCGAGGGCCCCACACCTTC. Translating gives CASSASRGPHTF. This sequence joins TRBV9 and TRBJ1-2; D is unresolved. Looked up from germline, CDR1 is SGDLS and CDR2 is YYNGEE. The length of the CDR3 is 12 residues. Trimming removed 3 bases from V and 12 bases from J, with 15 bases in between.

In DNA, the CDR3 is TGTGCCAGCAGTGACCGGGCCCTCGTTCGGGAGACCCAGTACTTC. Protein sequence: CASSDRALVRETQYF. The V call is TRBV25-1, the J call TRBJ2-5, with D uncertain. The CDR3 extends over 15 amino acids. The V gene's germline CDR1 is MGHDK and CDR2 SYGVNS. Trimming cost V 3 bases and J 5 bases, with 16 bases left between them.

V gene TRBV29-1 combines with J gene TRBJ1-1; the D is unclear. Trimming took 1 base from V and 7 from J, leaving 7 bases between them. Germline CDR1 is SQVTM and CDR2 is ANQGSEA. This CDR3 contains 11 residues. The CDR3 DNA sequence: TGCAGCGTTGAAGTGGGAGATGAAGCTTTCTTT. Translated: CSVEVGDEAFF.

This clone appeared once. V is TRBV5-1 and J is TRBJ1-6; D is uncertain. The CDR3 contains 14 residues. CDR1 and CDR2 (germline): SGHRS, YFSETQ. V lost 1 base, J lost 7 bases, and 9 bases lay in between. CDR3 sequence reads: CASSLNDLNSPLHF. DNA for the CDR3: TGCGCCAGCAGCTTGAATGATTTAAATTCACCCCTCCACTTT.

In its sample, this clone was seen once. The chain is built from TRBV7-8 and TRBJ1-1; D is undetermined. CDR3 length: 15 residues. Looked up from germline, CDR1 is SGHVS and CDR2 is FQNEAQ. The germline V and J ends were trimmed by 5 bases and 4 bases, with 17 bases remaining between them. The CDR3, as DNA: TGTGCCAGCAGCCAATTCGGACGGGAGGGCACTGAAGCTTTCTTT. It encodes CASSQFGREGTEAFF.

The V and J genes are TRBV29-1 and TRBJ2-1; unclear D gene. This CDR3 has 10 residues. V dropped 4 bases and J dropped 7 bases, with 5 bases sitting between them. Germline CDR1 SQVTM, CDR2 ANQGSEA. CDR3 nucleotides: TGCAGCGTTGCTGGGAATGAGCAGTTCTTC. Encoded protein: CSVAGNEQFF.

This clone has only a few counts. Other DNA sequences in this sample translate to the same CDR3. V usage is TRBV19 and J usage is TRBJ1-5, with unresolved D. V dropped 2 bases and J dropped 4 bases, with 9 bases sitting between them. CDR3 size: 14 residues. Per germline, CDR1 LNHDA and CDR2 SQIVND (reference sequence). CDR3 amino acids: CASSIRWGNQPQHF. As DNA, the CDR3 is TGTGCCAGTAGTATAAGGTGGGGAAATCAGCCCCAGCATTTT.

The J gene is TRBJ2-5, the V gene TRBV6-5; 12 bases are shared with TRBD2. CDR1 and CDR2 from the germline V gene are MNHEY and SVGAGI. This CDR3 is 14 amino acids long. V was pared by 6 bases and J by 4 bases, with 3 bases of the junction left unmatched. The CDR3 loop reads CASRPSGGGETQYF. CDR3 in DNA: TGTGCCAGCAGACCTAGCGGGGGGGGAGAGACCCAGTACTTC.

This clone was found a few times. The chain carries TRBV7-9 and TRBJ1-6, with 7 positions matching TRBD1. The CDR3 has 15 amino acids. Trimming took 5 bases from V and 7 from J; bases not matched to a gene: 8. Germline CDR1 is SEHNR and CDR2 is FQNEAQ (reference sequence). CDR3 sequence (DNA): TGTGCCAGCAGCCAACTGACAGGGCGCAATTCACCCCTCCACTTT. It translates to CASSQLTGRNSPLHF.

The chain is built from TRBV23-1 and TRBJ2-1; D is unclear. TRBV23-1 is known as an ORF, though its function is uncertain. This CDR3 has 15 residues. Between the trimmed V and J ends, which lost 5 bases and 0 bases, there was a span of 11 bases. The CDR3 protein is CASSSPLSSYNEQFF. CDR3 DNA sequence: TGCGCCAGCAGTTCCCCTCTGTCCTCCTACAATGAGCAGTTCTTC.

This clone was detected once. This chain joins TRBV5-6 and TRBJ1-1, with D possibly matching TRBD1 (5 bases). CDR1 and CDR2 from the germline V gene are SGHDT and YYEEEE. There are 16 residues in the CDR3. The V gene lost 1 base and the J gene lost 7 bases, with 20 bases spanning the gap. CDR3 protein: CASSLKYTGPISEAFF. The CDR3 nucleotides read TGTGCCAGCAGCTTGAAATACACGGGGCCGATAAGTGAAGCTTTCTTT. Filled out from reference TRBV5-6 and TRBJ1-1, the complete variable domain reads DAGVTQSPTHLIKTRGQQVTLRCSPKSGHDTVSWYQQALGQGPQFIFQYYEEEERQRGNFPDRFSGHQFPNYSSELNVNALLLGDSALYLCASSLKYTGPISEAFFGQGTRLTVV.

This clone was counted between two and nine times. This chain joins TRBV6-1 and TRBJ1-4; 10 bases line up with TRBD1. Germline V gene sequence: CDR1 MNHNS, CDR2 SASEGT. CDR3 length equals 16 residues. The junction had 10 bases not matched to a gene; V was cut back by 4 bases and J by 8 bases. CDR3 protein: CASSGSPGQGWEKLFF. In nucleotides, the CDR3 is TGTGCCAGCAGTGGGAGTCCGGGACAGGGGTGGGAAAAACTGTTTTTT.

The chain joins TRBV5-3 to TRBJ1-1, with TRBD1 as a possible D gene (6 bases). TRBV5-3 belongs to the ORF category, with a function that is uncertain. The germline V and J ends were trimmed by 3 bases and 1 base, with 13 bases remaining between them. The CDR3 runs 15 residues. CDR3 nucleotide sequence: TGTGCCAGAAGCTGGAGGGGGAAGAGGAACACTGAAGCTTTCTTT. Translating it yields CARSWRGKRNTEAFF.

The table lists this clone with a count of one. The rearrangement links TRBV30 to TRBJ2-3; D is perhaps TRBD2 (5 bases). This CDR3 comprises 14 residues. Germline V gene lookup returns CDR1 GTSNPN and CDR2 SVGIG (reference sequence). The V gene lost 5 bases and the J gene lost 2 bases, with 14 bases spanning the gap. CDR3 nucleotide sequence: TGTGCCTGGGCAGTAGGAGGTCCCACAGATACGCAGTATTTT. Translated: CAWAVGGPTDTQYF.